Below are 12 T cell receptor beta chains sequenced from a single sample in a study of cytomegalovirus exposure and HLA in healthy donors. PCR used 60 Vbeta primers and 13 Jbeta primers. TCRdb keeps only in-frame clones here, not all; method: immunoSEQ multiplex PCR. The sample holds roughly 120,000 clones; around 76% are singletons and the top ten take 30%. The sample was PBMCs. The receptors were gathered from a man between 60 and 70 years old in good health and CMV-seropositive.

This chain connects TRBV6-1 to TRBJ1-5, with TRBD1 identical over 7 bases. The J segment lost 7 bases and the V segment lost 6 bases, leaving 6 bases of the junction unmatched. Germline CDR1 and CDR2: MNHNS and SASEGT. The CDR3 is 13 amino acids. CDR3 sequence (DNA): TGTGCCAGCAGGATAGGGGGCTGGCAGCCCCAGCATTTT. This gives the protein CASRIGGWQPQHF.

The chain joins TRBV9 to TRBJ2-7; 8 positions agree with TRBD2. The J segment lost 2 bases and the V segment lost 3 bases, leaving 7 bases of the junction unmatched. The CDR3 covers 15 residues. Germline CDR1 and CDR2: SGDLS and YYNGEE. CDR3 coding DNA: TGTGCCAGCAGCGCAACCCTCGGGGGGGCCTACGAGCAGTACTTC. It is translated as CASSATLGGAYEQYF.

The V and J genes are TRBV28 and TRBJ2-5, with TRBD1 identical over 7 bases. The CDR3 loop spans 13 amino acids. V lost 3 bases and J lost 7; bases outside the gene matches: 5. Per germline, CDR1 MDHEN and CDR2 SYDVKM. DNA for the CDR3: TGTGCCAGCAGTTTGACAGGGCTGGTGACCCAGTACTTC. Its protein product is CASSLTGLVTQYF.

This clone was seen once. The rearrangement links TRBV15 to TRBJ1-5; tentative D call: TRBD1 (5 bases). Germline values: CDR1 LNHNV, CDR2 YYDKDF (reference sequence). V was clipped by 1 base and J by 2 bases, with 21 bases between them. This CDR3 has 19 amino acids. The CDR3 DNA follows: TGTGCCACCAGCAGAGGCGGGACGTGGGTCCGGGGTGGCAATCAGCCCCAGCATTTT. Its protein is CATSRGGTWVRGGNQPQHF.

The chain uses TRBV5-6 and TRBJ1-1; D is perhaps TRBD1 (6 bases). Germline loops: CDR1 SGHDT, CDR2 YYEEEE. Deletions cut 0 bases from V and 1 base from J, with 13 bases between. CDR3 length: 16 residues. In DNA form, the CDR3 reads TGTGCCAGCAGCTTGGCCTACAGGGAAAGGAACACTGAAGCTTTCTTT. As protein: CASSLAYRERNTEAFF.

The CDR3 DNA follows: TGTGCCAGCAGCTTCTTACCCGGACTATCTGGGGCCAACGTCCTGACTTTC. Its protein product is CASSFLPGLSGANVLTF. The chain recombines TRBV7-9 with TRBJ2-6, with D possibly TRBD2 on 6 matching bases. Trimming left V 3 bases short and J 1 base short, with 13 bases between. Looked up from germline, CDR1 is SEHNR and CDR2 is FQNEAQ (reference sequence). CDR3 length: 17 amino acids. The full variable domain, with the rest looked up from reference TRBV7-9 and TRBJ2-6, is DTGVSQNPRHKITKRGQNVTFRCDPISEHNRLYWYRQTLGQGPEFLTYFQNEAQLEKSRLLSDRFSAERPKGSFSTLEIQRTEQGDSAMYLCASSFLPGLSGANVLTFGAGSRLTVL.

V usage is TRBV27 and J usage is TRBJ1-3; D is unclear. Trimming pared 8 bases from V and 3 bases from J, leaving 11 bases between. This CDR3 spans 13 amino acids. Germline V CDR1 and CDR2: MNHEY, SMNVEV (reference sequence). CDR3: CASWERNGNTIYF. Written as DNA, the CDR3 is TGTGCCAGCTGGGAGAGGAATGGAAACACCATATATTTT.

The chain links TRBV10-1 to TRBJ1-2; D gene unclear. Germline assignment: CDR1 WNHNN and CDR2 SYGVQD (reference sequence). The CDR3 sequence is 10 residues long. With 9 bases removed from V and 6 bases from J, the gap between germline ends came to 8 bases. CDR3 sequence (DNA): TGCGCCAGTAAGACTGATGGCTACACCTTC. It codes for CASKTDGYTF.

This clone was detected a few times. The chain uses TRBV4-1 and TRBJ1-6; 9 nucleotides line up with TRBD1. Looked up from germline, CDR1 is MGHRA and CDR2 is YSYEKL. The CDR3 is 16 amino acids. V shed 4 bases, J shed 7 bases, and the junction held 8 bases outside the gene matches. The chain's CDR3 is CASSPRDREANSPLHF. Here the CDR3 DNA reads TGCGCCAGCAGCCCCCGGGACAGGGAGGCAAATTCACCCCTCCACTTT.

This clone appeared a single time. The gene calls are TRBV6-1 and TRBJ1-5; the match to TRBD1 covers 8 bases. V lost 6 bases to trimming and J lost 0 bases; unmatched junction nucleotides: 4. Germline CDR1 and CDR2: MNHNS and SASEGT. CDR3 length: 15 amino acids. In nucleotides, the CDR3 is TGTGCCAGCAGCGGGACAGGTGATAGCAATCAGCCCCAGCATTTT. Its translation is CASSGTGDSNQPQHF.

This clone has a handful of counts. This chain uses TRBV10-1 with TRBJ1-2, with a weak D call TRBD1 (6 bases). The CDR3 consists of 13 residues. Germline lookup yields CDR1 WNHNN and CDR2 SYGVQD (reference sequence). V was trimmed by 0 bases and J by 12 bases, leaving 14 bases between them. The CDR3 bases are TGCGCCAGCAGTGAGTCAGAGGACAGCCCGGACACCTTC. Amino acids: CASSESEDSPDTF.

This sequence joins TRBV27 and TRBJ2-1; 9 bases agree with TRBD2. The V and J ends lost 4 bases and 4 bases, in that order; junction bases with no gene match: 5. The CDR3 has 15 amino acids. Germline-derived CDR1 and CDR2 are MNHEY and SMNVEV (reference sequence). In nucleotides, the CDR3 is TGTGCCAGCAGTTCGCTAGCGGGGCCGTACAATGAGCAGTTCTTC. It is translated as CASSSLAGPYNEQFF.